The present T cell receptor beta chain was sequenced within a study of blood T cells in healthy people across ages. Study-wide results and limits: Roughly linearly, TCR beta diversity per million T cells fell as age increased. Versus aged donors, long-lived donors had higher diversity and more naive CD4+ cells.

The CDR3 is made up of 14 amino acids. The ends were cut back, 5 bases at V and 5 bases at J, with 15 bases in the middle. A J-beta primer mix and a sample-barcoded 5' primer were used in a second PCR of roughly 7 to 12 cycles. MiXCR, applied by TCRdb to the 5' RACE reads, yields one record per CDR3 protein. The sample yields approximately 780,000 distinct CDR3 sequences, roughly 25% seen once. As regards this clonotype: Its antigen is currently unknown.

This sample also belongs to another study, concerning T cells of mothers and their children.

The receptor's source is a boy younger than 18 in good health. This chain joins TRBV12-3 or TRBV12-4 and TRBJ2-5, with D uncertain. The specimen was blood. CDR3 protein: CASSLDHSRETQYF. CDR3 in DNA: TGTGCCAGCAGTCTGGACCACTCCAGGGAGACCCAGTACTTC.